The rows below give T cell receptor beta chains drawn from one sample of a study of neurological immune-mediated disorders. MiXCR, run by TCRdb on the 5' RACE reads, gives a single entry per CDR3 protein. Seen here are tens of thousands of distinct CDR3 sequences, around 5% observed once, and the top ten hold approximately 5.6%. The sequenced sample consisted of PBMCs. The receptor set was obtained from a human donor with multiple sclerosis. The donor label of this sample is uncertain. Both conserved end residues are part of each CDR3. A D gene is named only where the DNA matches it firmly. Not every row has a clone size; where given, it reads once, few, many or a size class.

V gene	J gene	D gene	clone size	CDR3 protein	CDR3 DNA
TRBV12-3/TRBV12-4	TRBJ2-3	TRBD2	many	CASTQFGGTITDTQYF	TGTGCCAGCACTCAATTCGGCGGGACTATCACAGATACGCAGTATTTT
TRBV5-1	TRBJ2-3	TRBD2	many	CASSRGLAGATDTQYF	TGCGCCAGCAGCCGTGGACTAGCGGGGGCAACAGATACGCAGTATTTT
TRBV3-1	TRBJ1-1	.	.	CASSPHGTNTEAFF	TGTGCCAGCAGCCCGCACGGGACGAACACTGAAGCTTTCTTT
TRBV12-3/TRBV12-4	TRBJ1-2	.	many	CASSPGDGGYGYTF	TGTGCCAGCAGTCCCGGGGACGGCGGTTATGGCTACACCTTC
TRBV4-1	TRBJ2-7	TRBD2	many	CASSQRGGYEQYF	TGCGCCAGCAGCCAACGCGGGGGGTACGAGCAGTACTTC
TRBV20-1	TRBJ2-1	.	many	CSARPSVGSSYNEQFF	TGCAGTGCTAGACCCTCAGTGGGCAGCTCCTACAATGAGCAGTTCTTC
TRBV5-6	TRBJ2-5	.	many	CASSLVQATQETQYF	TGTGCCAGCAGCTTGGTACAGGCTACCCAAGAGACCCAGTACTTC
TRBV4-1	TRBJ2-3	TRBD2	.	CASRYRAGPGTDTQYF	TGCGCCAGCAGGTACCGAGCGGGGCCCGGCACAGATACGCAGTATTTT
TRBV3-1	TRBJ2-1	.	many	CASSQPKHNEQFF	TGTGCCAGCAGCCAACCCAAGCACAATGAGCAGTTCTTC
TRBV4-1	TRBJ2-1	TRBD2	many	CASARGAGTSAYNEQFF	TGCGCCAGCGCCCGAGGTGCCGGGACTAGCGCTTACAATGAGCAGTTCTTC
TRBV12-3/TRBV12-4	TRBJ1-6	.	many	CASSSTRLYSPLHF	TGTGCCAGCAGTTCCACCAGACTCTATTCACCCCTCCACTTT
TRBV20-1	TRBJ2-2	.	many	CSARDEVAGNTGELFF	TGCAGTGCTAGAGATGAAGTGGCTGGGAACACCGGGGAGCTGTTTTTT
TRBV10-2	TRBJ2-3	.	many	CASRDSYTDTQYF	TGCGCCAGCAGGGACTCCTACACAGATACGCAGTATTTT
TRBV6-5	TRBJ2-2	.	many	CASSYRQGGTGELFF	TGTGCCAGCAGTTACCGGCAGGGGGGCACCGGGGAGCTGTTTTTT
TRBV9	TRBJ2-1	.	many	CASSTQGGGTEQFF	TGTGCCAGCAGCACCCAAGGGGGGGGGACGGAGCAGTTCTTC
TRBV12-3/TRBV12-4	TRBJ2-3	.	many	CASTLATDAGGTDTQYF	TGTGCCAGCACCCTCGCTACTGATGCCGGGGGAACAGATACGCAGTATTTT
TRBV20-1	TRBJ2-1	.	many	CSARRDLRWGEQFF	TGCAGTGCTCGCCGGGACCTTCGATGGGGTGAGCAGTTCTTC
TRBV5-1	TRBJ2-7	.	many	CASSFTGYEQYF	TGCGCCAGCAGCTTTACAGGGTACGAGCAGTACTTC
TRBV7-8	TRBJ2-1	TRBD2	many	CASSFPRGSGGAGVDNEQFF	TGTGCCAGCAGCTTCCCCAGGGGTAGCGGGGGGGCCGGTGTGGACAATGAGCAGTTCTTC
TRBV20-1	TRBJ1-3	TRBD1	many	CSAKTGVIGNTIYF	TGCAGTGCAAAAACAGGGGTTATTGGAAACACCATATATTTT
TRBV14	TRBJ1-2	TRBD1	many	CASSESRQGNYGYTF	TGTGCCAGCAGCGAAAGCCGACAGGGGAACTATGGCTACACCTTC
TRBV6-6	TRBJ2-7	.	.	CASRGGGTDEQYF	TGTGCCAGCAGGGGTGGGGGAACGGACGAGCAGTACTTC
TRBV7-9	TRBJ2-2	.	many	CASSYRQRVSNTGELFF	TGTGCCAGCAGCTATAGACAGCGAGTATCCAACACCGGGGAGCTGTTTTTT
TRBV4-2	TRBJ2-7	TRBD2	many	CASSPDLAGTSYEQYF	TGTGCCAGCAGCCCAGACCTAGCGGGGACGTCCTACGAGCAGTACTTC
TRBV6-6	TRBJ1-3	.	many	CASSYGTGNLGNTIYF	TGTGCCAGCAGTTACGGTACTGGGAACCTTGGAAACACCATATATTTT
TRBV10-3	TRBJ2-3	.	many	CAIRDSDTQYF	TGTGCCATCAGGGACTCAGATACGCAGTATTTT
TRBV5-1	TRBJ2-1	TRBD1	many	CASSMGPGQAYNEQFF	TGCGCCAGCAGTATGGGGCCGGGACAGGCCTACAATGAGCAGTTCTTC
TRBV6-5	TRBJ1-1	.	many	CASSYAAVAFF	TGTGCCAGCAGTTATGCTGCCGTAGCTTTCTTT
TRBV7-2	TRBJ2-7	.	many	CASSTKSGAYEQYF	TGTGCCAGCAGCACCAAATCGGGGGCCTACGAGCAGTACTTC
TRBV3-1	TRBJ1-5	.	many	CASSQERGGLPQHF	TGTGCCAGCAGCCAAGAAAGGGGAGGATTGCCCCAGCATTTT
TRBV20-1	TRBJ1-5	.	many	CSARSHSNQPQHF	TGCAGTGCTAGATCTCACTCTAATCAGCCCCAGCATTTT
TRBV29-1	TRBJ2-3	TRBD1	many	CSVEKTGLGTDTQYF	TGCAGCGTTGAGAAGACAGGGCTAGGGACAGATACGCAGTATTTT
TRBV18	TRBJ1-1	.	.	CASSPRNGNTEAFF	TGTGCCAGCTCACCACGGAACGGGAACACTGAAGCTTTCTTT
TRBV6-5	TRBJ2-5	TRBD2	.	CASSYSGGLAGGQETQYF	TGTGCCAGCAGTTATAGTGGCGGACTAGCGGGGGGCCAAGAGACCCAGTACTTC
TRBV20-1	TRBJ2-3	TRBD2	many	CSALLAGVSSTDTQYF	TGCAGTGCGCTCCTAGCGGGGGTCTCTAGCACAGATACGCAGTATTTT
TRBV20-1	TRBJ1-2	.	many	CSARDTGRKKGYTF	TGCAGTGCTAGAGATACGGGGCGAAAGAAGGGCTACACCTTC
TRBV10-3	TRBJ2-2	TRBD1	many	CASRGSGQGGTGELFF	TGTGCCAGCAGGGGGTCGGGACAGGGAGGCACCGGGGAGCTGTTTTTT
TRBV3-1	TRBJ1-1	.	.	CASSLPGQNTEAFF	TGTGCCAGCAGTCTACCTGGACAGAACACTGAAGCTTTCTTT
TRBV15	TRBJ2-1	.	many	CATSPGVGVTNEQFF	TGTGCCACCAGCCCGGGGGTAGGAGTTACCAATGAGCAGTTCTTC
TRBV10-3	TRBJ2-2	.	many	CAISRAGELFF	TGTGCCATCAGCAGGGCCGGGGAGCTGTTTTTT
TRBV7-8	TRBJ2-1	.	many	CASSFALPFEQFF	TGTGCCAGCAGCTTTGCGTTGCCATTCGAGCAGTTCTTC
TRBV12-3/TRBV12-4	TRBJ1-3	.	many	CASSYSGNTIYF	TGTGCCAGCAGTTACTCTGGAAACACCATATATTTT
TRBV6-5	TRBJ2-4	.	.	CASSLRGRAKNIQYF	TGTGCCAGCAGCCTCAGGGGAAGGGCCAAAAACATTCAGTACTTC
TRBV20-1	TRBJ1-2	.	many	CSARDGGFSGGGYTF	TGCAGTGCTAGAGATGGGGGTTTTTCCGGAGGTGGCTACACCTTC
TRBV20-1	TRBJ1-2	.	many	CSAENYGYTF	TGCAGTGCCGAGAACTATGGCTACACCTTC
TRBV5-1	TRBJ2-1	TRBD2	many	CASSSPGLAGGSEQFF	TGCGCCAGCAGCTCCCCCGGACTAGCGGGGGGGAGTGAGCAGTTCTTC
TRBV5-1	TRBJ2-5	TRBD1	many	CASSFGQGTLQETQYF	TGCGCCAGCAGCTTTGGACAGGGGACACTCCAAGAGACCCAGTACTTC
TRBV5-1	TRBJ1-3	.	many	CASSLGGVRSGNTIYF	TGCGCCAGCAGCTTAGGGGGAGTTAGGTCTGGAAACACCATATATTTT